This T cell receptor beta chain comes out of a study of shared clonotypes between healthy human individuals. Naive CD8 populations comprised CD45RO-negative cells positively selected for CCR7, excluding terminally differentiated effector memory CD45RA+ cells. Germline lookup yields CDR1 MGHRA and CDR2 YSYEKL. V was pared by 4 bases and J by 3 bases, with 16 bases between. The CDR3 extends over 15 amino acids. Sorted-subset replicate PCRs used about 200 ng of genomic DNA. This amount corresponded to some 32,000 T cell genomes. Clones were sequenced by immunoSEQ multiplex PCR, and TCRdb holds only the in-frame ones, with some missing. Among under 1 million clones listed, just over 95% were seen once. Comment on this clone: Its antigen remains unidentified.

Points from the study as a whole: Donor scarcity curtailed the genetic and exposure-history diversity represented herein. Only blood was sampled; tissue repertoires likely differ. Naive CD4 clonotypes overlapped across a few donors at approximately 5.5%.

The J gene is TRBJ2-7, the V gene TRBV4-1, with D perhaps TRBD2 (6 bases). Sequenced material: naive CD8+ T cells sorted from blood. This receptor was obtained from a man under 40 in good health. The CDR3 nucleotides read TGCGCCAGCAGCCTATCCTCTAGCGACTACTACGAGCAGTACTTC. It yields the protein CASSLSSSDYYEQYF.